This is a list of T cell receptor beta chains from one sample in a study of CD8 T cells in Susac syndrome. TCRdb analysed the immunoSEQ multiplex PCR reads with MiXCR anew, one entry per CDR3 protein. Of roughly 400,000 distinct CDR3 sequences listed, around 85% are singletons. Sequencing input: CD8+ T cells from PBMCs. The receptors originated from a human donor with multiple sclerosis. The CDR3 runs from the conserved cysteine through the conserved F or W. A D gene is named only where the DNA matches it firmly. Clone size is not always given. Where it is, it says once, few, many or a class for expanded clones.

CASRSGPQETQYF,TGTGCCAGCAGATCCGGACCTCAAGAGACCCAGTACTTC,NA,TRBJ2-5,NA,TRBV3-1
CAWIPGAGEQYF,TGTGCCTGGATCCCGGGGGCCGGCGAGCAGTACTTC,once,TRBJ2-7,NA,TRBV30
CSASTDFSYEQYF,TGCAGTGCCTCGACAGACTTCTCCTACGAGCAGTACTTC,NA,TRBJ2-7,NA,TRBV20-1
CASSQGPGLAEMPYEQYF,TGCGCCAGCAGCCAAGGCCCTGGGCTAGCGGAGATGCCCTACGAGCAGTACTTC,NA,TRBJ2-7,TRBD2,TRBV4-1
CASRNNRGKLFF,TGTGCCAGCAGAAACAACAGGGGAAAACTGTTTTTT,NA,TRBJ1-4,TRBD1,TRBV12-3/TRBV12-4
CAISDTGSGNTIYF,TGTGCCATCAGTGACACAGGGTCTGGAAACACCATATATTTT,NA,TRBJ1-3,NA,TRBV10-3
CASSLNLAGVNEQFF,TGTGCCAGCAGTTTAAACCTAGCGGGAGTCAATGAGCAGTTCTTC,NA,TRBJ2-1,TRBD2,TRBV28
CASKEGFGVYNEQFF,TGTGCCAGCAAGGAGGGGTTTGGGGTATATAATGAGCAGTTCTTC,once,TRBJ2-1,NA,TRBV12-3/TRBV12-4
CASSQEVRGYTGELFF,TGCGCCAGCAGCCAAGAGGTCAGGGGATACACCGGGGAGCTGTTTTTT,NA,TRBJ2-2,NA,TRBV4-1
CASSLDGGRVNEQFF,TGTGCCAGCAGCTTGGATGGCGGGAGGGTCAATGAGCAGTTCTTC,NA,TRBJ2-1,TRBD2,TRBV5-5
CASLGAGGDGSYEQYF,TGCGCCAGTCTTGGGGCAGGGGGCGATGGCTCCTACGAGCAGTACTTC,NA,TRBJ2-7,TRBD1,TRBV10-2